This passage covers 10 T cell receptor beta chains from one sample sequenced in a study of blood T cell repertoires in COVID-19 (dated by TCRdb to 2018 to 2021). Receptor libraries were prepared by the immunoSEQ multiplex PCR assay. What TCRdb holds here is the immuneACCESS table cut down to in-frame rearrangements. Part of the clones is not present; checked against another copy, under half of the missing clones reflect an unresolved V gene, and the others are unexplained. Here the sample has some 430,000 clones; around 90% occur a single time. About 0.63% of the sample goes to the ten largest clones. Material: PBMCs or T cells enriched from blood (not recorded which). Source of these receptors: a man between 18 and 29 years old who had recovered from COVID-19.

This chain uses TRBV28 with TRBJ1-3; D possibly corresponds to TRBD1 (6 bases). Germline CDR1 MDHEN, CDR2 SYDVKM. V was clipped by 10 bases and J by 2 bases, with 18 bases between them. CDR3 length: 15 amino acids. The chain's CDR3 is CAIKAPQGAGNTIYF. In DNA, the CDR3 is TGTGCCATCAAGGCCCCACAGGGAGCTGGAAACACCATATATTTT.

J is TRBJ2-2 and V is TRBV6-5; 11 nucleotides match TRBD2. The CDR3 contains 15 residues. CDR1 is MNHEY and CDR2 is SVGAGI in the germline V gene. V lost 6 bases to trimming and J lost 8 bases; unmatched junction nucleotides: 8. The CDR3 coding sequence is TGTGCCAGCAGGGTAGCGGGAGGGCAGAGGGGGGAGCTGTTTTTT. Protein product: CASRVAGGQRGELFF.

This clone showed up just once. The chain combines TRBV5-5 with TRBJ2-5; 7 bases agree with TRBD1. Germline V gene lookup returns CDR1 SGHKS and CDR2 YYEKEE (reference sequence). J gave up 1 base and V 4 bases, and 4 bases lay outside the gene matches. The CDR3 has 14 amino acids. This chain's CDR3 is CASSADRVQETQYF. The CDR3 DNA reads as TGTGCCAGCAGCGCAGACAGGGTCCAAGAGACCCAGTACTTC.

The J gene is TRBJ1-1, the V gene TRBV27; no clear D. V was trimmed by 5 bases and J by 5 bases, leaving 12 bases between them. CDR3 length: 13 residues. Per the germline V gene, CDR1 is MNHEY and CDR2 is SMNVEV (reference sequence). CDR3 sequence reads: CASSGSSGTEAFF. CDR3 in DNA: TGTGCCAGCAGTGGTAGTTCCGGGACTGAAGCTTTCTTT.

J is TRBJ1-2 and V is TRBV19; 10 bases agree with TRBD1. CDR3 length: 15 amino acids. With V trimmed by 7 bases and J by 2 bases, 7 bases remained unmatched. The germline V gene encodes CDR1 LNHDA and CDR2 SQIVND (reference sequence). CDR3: CASIPGQGPNYGYTF. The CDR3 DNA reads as TGTGCCAGTATACCGGGACAGGGGCCAAACTATGGCTACACCTTC.

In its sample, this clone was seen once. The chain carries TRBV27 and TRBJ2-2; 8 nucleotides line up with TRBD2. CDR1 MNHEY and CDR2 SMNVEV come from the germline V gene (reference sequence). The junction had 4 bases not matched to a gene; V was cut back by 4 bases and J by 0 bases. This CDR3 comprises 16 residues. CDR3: CASSSERESNTGELFF. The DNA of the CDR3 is TGTGCCAGCAGTTCCGAGCGGGAGTCGAACACCGGGGAGCTGTTTTTT.

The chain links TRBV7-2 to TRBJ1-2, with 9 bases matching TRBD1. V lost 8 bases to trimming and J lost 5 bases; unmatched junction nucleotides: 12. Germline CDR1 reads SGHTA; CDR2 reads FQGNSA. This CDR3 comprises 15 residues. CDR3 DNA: TGTGCCAGCGCTCCCCCGGGACAGGGTCTATATGGCTACACCTTC. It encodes CASAPPGQGLYGYTF. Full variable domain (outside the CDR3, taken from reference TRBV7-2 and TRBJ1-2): GAGVSQSPSNKVTEKGKDVELRCDPISGHTALYWYRQSLGQGLEFLIYFQGNSAPDKSGLPSDRFSAERTGGSVSTLTIQRTQQEDSAVYLCASAPPGQGLYGYTFGSGTRLTVV.

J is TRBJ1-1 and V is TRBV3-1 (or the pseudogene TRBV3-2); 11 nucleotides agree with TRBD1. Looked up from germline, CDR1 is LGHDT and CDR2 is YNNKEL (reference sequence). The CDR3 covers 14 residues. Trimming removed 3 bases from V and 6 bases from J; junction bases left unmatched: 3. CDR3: CASSHPGQGAEAFF. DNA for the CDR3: TGTGCCAGCAGCCATCCGGGACAGGGGGCTGAAGCTTTCTTT.

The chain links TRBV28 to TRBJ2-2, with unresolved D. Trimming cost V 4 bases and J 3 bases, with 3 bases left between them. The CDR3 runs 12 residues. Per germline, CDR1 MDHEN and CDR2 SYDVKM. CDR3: CASSYYTGELFF. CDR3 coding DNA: TGTGCCAGCAGTTACTACACCGGGGAGCTGTTTTTT.

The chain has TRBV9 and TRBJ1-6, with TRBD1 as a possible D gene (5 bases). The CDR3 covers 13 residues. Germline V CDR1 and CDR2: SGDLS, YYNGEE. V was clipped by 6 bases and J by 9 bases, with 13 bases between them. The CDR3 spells CASTGRQGSPLHF. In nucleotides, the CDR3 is TGTGCCAGCACAGGGAGGCAGGGTTCACCCCTCCACTTT.